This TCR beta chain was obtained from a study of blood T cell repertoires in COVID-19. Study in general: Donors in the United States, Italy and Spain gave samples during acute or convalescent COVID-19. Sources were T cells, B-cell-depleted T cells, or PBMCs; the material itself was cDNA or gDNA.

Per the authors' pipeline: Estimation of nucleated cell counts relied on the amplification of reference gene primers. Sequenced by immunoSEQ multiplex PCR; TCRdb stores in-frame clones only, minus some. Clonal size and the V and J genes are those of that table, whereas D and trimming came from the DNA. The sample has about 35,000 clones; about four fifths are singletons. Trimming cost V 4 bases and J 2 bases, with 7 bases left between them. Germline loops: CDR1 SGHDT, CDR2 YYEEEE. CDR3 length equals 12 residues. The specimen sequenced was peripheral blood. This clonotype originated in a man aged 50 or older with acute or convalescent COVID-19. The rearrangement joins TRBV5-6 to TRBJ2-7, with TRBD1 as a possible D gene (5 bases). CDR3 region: CASSQTAYEQYF. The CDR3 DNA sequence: TGTGCCAGCAGCCAGACAGCCTACGAGCAGTACTTC. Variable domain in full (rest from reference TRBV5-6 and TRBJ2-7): DAGVTQSPTHLIKTRGQQVTLRCSPKSGHDTVSWYQQALGQGPQFIFQYYEEEERQRGNFPDRFSGHQFPNYSSELNVNALLLGDSALYLCASSQTAYEQYFGPGTRLTVT.